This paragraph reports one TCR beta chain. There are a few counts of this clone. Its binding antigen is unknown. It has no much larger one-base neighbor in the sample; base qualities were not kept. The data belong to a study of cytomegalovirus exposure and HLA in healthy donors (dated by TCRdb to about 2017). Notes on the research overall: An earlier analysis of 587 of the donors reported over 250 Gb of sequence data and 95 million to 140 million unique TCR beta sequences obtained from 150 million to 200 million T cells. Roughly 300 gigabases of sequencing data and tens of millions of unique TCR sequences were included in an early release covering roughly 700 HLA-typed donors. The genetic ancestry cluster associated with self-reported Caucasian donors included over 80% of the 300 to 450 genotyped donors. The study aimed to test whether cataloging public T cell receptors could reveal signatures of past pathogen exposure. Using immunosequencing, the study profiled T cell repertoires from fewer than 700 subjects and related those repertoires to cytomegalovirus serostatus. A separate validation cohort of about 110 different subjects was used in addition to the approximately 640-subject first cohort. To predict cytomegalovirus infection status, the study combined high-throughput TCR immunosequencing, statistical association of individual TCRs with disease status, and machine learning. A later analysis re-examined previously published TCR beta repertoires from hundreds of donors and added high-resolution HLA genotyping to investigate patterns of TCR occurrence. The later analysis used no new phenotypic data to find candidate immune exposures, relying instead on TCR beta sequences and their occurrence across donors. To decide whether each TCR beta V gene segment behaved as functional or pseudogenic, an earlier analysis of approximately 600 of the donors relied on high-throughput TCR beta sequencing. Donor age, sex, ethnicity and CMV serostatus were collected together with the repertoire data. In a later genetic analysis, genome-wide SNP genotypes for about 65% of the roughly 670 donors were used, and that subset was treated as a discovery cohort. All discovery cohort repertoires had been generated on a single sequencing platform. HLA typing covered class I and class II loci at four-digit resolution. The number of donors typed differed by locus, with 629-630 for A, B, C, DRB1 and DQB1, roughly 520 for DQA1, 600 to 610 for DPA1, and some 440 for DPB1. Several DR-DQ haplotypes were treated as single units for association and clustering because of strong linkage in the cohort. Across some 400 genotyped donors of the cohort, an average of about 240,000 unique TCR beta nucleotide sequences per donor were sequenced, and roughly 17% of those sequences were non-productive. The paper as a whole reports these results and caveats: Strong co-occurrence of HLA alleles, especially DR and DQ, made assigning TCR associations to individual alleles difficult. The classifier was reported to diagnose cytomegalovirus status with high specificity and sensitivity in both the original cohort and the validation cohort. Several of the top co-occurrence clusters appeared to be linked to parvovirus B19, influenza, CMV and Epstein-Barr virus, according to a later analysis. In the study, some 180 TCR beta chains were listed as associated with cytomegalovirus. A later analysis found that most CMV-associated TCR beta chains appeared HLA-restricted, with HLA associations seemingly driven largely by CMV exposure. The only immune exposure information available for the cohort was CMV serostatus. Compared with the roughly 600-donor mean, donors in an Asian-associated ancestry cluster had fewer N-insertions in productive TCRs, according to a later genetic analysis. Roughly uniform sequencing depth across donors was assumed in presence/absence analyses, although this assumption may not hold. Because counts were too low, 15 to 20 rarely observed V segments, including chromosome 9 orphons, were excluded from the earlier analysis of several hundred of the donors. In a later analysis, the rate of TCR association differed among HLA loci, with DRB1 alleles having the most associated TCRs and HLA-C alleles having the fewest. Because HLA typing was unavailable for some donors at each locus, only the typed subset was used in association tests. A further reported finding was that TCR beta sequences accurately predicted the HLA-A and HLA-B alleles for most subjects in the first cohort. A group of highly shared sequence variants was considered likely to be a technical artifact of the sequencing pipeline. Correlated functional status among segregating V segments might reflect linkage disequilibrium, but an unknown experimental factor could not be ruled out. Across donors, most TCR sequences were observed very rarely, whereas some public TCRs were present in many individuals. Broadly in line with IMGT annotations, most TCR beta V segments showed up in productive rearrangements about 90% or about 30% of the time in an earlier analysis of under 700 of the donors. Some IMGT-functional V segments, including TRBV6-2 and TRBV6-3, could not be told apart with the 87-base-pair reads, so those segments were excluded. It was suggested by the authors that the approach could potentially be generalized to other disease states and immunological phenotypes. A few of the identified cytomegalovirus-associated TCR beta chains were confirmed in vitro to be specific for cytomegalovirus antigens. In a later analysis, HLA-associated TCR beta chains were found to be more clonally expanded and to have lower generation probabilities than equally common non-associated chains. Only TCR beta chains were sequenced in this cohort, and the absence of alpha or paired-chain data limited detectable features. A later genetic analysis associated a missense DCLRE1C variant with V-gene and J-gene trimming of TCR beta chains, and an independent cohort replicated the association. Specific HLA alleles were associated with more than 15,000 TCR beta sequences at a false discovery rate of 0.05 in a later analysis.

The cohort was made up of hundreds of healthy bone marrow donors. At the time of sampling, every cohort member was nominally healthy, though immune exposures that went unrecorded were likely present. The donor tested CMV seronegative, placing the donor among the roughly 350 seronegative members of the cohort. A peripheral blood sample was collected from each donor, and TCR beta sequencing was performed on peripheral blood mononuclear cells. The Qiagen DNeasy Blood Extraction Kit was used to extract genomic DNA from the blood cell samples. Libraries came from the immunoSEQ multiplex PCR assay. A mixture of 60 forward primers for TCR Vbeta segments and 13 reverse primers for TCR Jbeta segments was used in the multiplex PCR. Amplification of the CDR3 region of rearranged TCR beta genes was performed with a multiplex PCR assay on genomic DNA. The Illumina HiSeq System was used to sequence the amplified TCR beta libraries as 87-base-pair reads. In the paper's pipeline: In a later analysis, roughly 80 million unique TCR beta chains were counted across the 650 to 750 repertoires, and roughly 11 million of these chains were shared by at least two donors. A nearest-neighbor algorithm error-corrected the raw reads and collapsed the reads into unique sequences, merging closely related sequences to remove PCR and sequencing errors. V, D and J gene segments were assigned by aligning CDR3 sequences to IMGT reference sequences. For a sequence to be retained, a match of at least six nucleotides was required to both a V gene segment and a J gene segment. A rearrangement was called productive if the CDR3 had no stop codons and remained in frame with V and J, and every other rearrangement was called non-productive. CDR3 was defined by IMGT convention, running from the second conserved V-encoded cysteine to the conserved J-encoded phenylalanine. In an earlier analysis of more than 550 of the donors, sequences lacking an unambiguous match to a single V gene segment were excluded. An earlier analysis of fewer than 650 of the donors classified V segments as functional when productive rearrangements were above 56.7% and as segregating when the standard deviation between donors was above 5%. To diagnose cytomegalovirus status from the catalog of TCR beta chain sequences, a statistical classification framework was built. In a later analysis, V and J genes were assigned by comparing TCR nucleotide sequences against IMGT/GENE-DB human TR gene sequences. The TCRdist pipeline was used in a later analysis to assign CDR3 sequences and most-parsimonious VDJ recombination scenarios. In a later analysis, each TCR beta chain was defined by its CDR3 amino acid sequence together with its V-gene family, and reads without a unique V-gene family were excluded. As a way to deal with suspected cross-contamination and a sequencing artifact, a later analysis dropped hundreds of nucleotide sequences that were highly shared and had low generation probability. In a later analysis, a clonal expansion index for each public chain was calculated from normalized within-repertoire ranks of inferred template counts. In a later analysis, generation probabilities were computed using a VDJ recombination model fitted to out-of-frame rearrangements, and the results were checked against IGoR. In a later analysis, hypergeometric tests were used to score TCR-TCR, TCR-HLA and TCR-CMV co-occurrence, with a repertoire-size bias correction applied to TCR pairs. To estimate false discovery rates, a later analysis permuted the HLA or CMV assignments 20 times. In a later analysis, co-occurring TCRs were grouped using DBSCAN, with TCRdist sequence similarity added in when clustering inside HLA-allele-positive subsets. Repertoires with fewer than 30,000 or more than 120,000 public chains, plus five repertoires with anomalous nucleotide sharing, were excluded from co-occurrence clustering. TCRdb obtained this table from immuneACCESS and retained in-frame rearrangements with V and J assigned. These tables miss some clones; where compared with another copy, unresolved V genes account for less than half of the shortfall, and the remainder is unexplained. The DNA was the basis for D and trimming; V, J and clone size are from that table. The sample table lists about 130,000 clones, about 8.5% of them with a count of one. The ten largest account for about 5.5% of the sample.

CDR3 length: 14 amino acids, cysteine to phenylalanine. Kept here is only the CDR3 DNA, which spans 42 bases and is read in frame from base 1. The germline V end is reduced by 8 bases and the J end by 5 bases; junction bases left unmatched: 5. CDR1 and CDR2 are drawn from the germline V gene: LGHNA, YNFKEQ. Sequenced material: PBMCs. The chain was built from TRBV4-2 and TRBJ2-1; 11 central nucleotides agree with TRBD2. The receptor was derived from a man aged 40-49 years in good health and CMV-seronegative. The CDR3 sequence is CASYSGGGDNEQFF. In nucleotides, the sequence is TGTGCCAGCTATAGCGGGGGGGGCGACAATGAGCAGTTCTTC.